This paragraph covers one T cell receptor beta chain sequence. This sample is drawn from a study of early T cells in non-severe SARS-CoV-2 infection. The library protocol tagged individual cDNA molecules with unique molecular identifiers. TCRdb processed the 5' RACE reads anew with MiXCR; each CDR3 protein has one entry. The sample records roughly 92,000 distinct CDR3 sequences, approximately 12% being singletons. This TCR came from an adult who was a healthcare worker with PCR-confirmed SARS-CoV-2 infection or an uninfected control (not recorded which). Sequences were derived from whole blood, sampled at baseline.

This CDR3 is CASSGWGAYEQYF. The CDR3, as DNA: TGTGCCAGCAGTGGTTGGGGGGCCTACGAGCAGTACTTC. The chain carries TRBV25-1 and TRBJ2-7; maybe TRBD2 (6 bases). The CDR3 has 13 residues. The germline V and J ends were trimmed by 4 bases and 2 bases, with 9 bases remaining between them. Germline assignment: CDR1 MGHDK and CDR2 SYGVNS.